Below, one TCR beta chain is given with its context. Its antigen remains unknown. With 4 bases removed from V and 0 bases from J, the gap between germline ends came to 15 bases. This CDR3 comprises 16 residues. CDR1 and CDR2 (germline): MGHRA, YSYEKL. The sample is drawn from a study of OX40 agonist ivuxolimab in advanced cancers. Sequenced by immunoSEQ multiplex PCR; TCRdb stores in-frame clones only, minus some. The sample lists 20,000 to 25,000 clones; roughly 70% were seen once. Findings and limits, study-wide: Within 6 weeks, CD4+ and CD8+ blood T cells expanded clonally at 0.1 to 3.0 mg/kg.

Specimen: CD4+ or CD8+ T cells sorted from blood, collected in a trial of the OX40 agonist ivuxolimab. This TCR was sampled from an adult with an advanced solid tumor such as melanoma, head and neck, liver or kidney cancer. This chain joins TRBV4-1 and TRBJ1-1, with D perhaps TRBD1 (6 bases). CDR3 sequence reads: CASSLRGGSMNTEAFF. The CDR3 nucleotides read TGCGCCAGCAGCCTGCGAGGGGGAAGCATGAACACTGAAGCTTTCTTT.